This entry is about one T cell receptor (beta chain). The TCRbeta library was prepared with unique molecular identifiers. In TCRdb, the PCR reads were re-called with MiXCR into one record per CDR3 protein. In the table there are about 610,000 distinct CDR3 sequences, under 12% of which are singletons. The data derive from a study of T-cell reconstitution after alpha-beta-depleted transplantation in children. Deletions cut 2 bases from V and 6 bases from J, with 16 bases between. The CDR3 contains 16 residues. Germline V gene data show CDR1 as SGHDN and CDR2 as FVKESK. The source material was PBMCs from the stem cell graft donor, sampled from the stem cell graft. This chain connects TRBV14 to TRBJ2-2; D is ambiguous. This sequence was found in a human donor who donated a stem cell graft to a child with acute myeloid leukemia. CDR3 in amino acids: CASSQRMGMGPGELFF. DNA for the CDR3: TGTGCCAGCAGCCAAAGAATGGGCATGGGCCCCGGGGAGCTGTTTTTT.